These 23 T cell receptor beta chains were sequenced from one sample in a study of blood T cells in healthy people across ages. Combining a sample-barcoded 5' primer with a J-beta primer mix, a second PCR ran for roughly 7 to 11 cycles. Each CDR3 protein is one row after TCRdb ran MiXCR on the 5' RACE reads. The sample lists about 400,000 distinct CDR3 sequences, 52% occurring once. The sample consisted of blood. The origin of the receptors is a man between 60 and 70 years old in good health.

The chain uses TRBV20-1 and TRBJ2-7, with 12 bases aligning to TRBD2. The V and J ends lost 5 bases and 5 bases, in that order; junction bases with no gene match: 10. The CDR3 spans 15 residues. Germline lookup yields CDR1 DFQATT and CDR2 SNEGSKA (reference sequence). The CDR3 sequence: CSARRLAGVSHEQYF. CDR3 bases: TGCAGTGCTCGACGACTAGCGGGAGTTTCCCACGAGCAGTACTTC.

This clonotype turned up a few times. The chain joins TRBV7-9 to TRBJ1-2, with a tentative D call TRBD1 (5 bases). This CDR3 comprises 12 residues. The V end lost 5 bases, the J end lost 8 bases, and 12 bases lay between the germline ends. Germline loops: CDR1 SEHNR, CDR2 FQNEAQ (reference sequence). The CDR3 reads CASSKQGVGYTF. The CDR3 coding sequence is TGTGCCAGCAGCAAACAAGGGGTCGGCTACACCTTC.

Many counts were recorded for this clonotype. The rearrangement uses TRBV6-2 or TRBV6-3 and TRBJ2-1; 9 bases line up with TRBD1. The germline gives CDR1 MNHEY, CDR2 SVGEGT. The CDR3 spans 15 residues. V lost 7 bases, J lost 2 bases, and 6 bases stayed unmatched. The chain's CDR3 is CASTAGTGTYNEQFF. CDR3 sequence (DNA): TGTGCCAGCACCGCCGGGACAGGGACCTACAATGAGCAGTTCTTC.

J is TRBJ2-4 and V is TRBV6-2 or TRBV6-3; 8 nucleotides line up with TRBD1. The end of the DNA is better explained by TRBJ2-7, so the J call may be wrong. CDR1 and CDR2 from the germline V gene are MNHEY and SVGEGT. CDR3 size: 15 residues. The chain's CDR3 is CASSYPEGQDYEQYF. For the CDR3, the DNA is TGTGCCAGCAGTTACCCTGAGGGACAGGACTACGAGCAGTACTTC.

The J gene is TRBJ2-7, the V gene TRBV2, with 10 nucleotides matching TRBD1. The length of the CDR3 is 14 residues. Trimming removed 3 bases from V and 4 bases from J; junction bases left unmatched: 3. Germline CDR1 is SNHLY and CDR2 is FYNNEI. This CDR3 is CASSEGQGSYEQYF. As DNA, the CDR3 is TGTGCCAGCAGTGAGGGACAGGGGAGTTACGAGCAGTACTTC.

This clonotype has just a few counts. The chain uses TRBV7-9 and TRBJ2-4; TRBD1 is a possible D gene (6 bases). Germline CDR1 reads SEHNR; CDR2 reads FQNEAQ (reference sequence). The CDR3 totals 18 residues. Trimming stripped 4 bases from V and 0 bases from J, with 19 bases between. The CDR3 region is CASSSPLGHLLAKNIQYF. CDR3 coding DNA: TGTGCCAGCAGCTCTCCGTTGGGACACCTACTAGCCAAAAACATTCAGTACTTC.

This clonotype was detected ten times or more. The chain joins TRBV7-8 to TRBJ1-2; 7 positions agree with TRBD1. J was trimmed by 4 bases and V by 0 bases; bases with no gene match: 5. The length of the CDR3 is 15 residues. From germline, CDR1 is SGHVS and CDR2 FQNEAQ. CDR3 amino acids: CASSLAGGRGYGYTF. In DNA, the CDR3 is TGTGCCAGCAGCTTAGCAGGGGGCCGTGGCTATGGCTACACCTTC.

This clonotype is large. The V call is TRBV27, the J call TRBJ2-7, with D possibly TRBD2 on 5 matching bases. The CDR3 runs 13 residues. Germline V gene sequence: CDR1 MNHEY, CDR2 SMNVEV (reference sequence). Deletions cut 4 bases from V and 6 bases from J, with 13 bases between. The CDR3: CASSSTAAGEQYF. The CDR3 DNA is TGTGCCAGCAGTTCAACAGCGGCCGGCGAGCAGTACTTC.

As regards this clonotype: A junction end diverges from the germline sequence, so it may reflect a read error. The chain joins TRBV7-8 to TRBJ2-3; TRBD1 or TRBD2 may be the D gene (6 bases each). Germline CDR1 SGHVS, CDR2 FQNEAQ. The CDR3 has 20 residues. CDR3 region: CASSLREPRGGERCTDTQYF. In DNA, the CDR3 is TGTGCCAGTAGCTTGCGGGAACCCAGGGGTGGGGAGCGGTGCACAGATACGCAGTATTTT.

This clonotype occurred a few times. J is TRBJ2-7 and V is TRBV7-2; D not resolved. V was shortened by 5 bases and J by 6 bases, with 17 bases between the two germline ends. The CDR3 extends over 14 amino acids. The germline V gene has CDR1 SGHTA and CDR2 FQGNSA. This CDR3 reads CASSPTTSPSEQYF. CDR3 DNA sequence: TGTGCCAGCAGCCCAACTACTTCCCCATCCGAGCAGTACTTC.

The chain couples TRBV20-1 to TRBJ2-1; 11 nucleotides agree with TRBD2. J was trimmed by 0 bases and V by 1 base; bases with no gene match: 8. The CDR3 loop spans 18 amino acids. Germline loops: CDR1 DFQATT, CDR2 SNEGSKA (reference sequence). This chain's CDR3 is CSARGLAGGPFSYNEQFF. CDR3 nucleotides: TGCAGTGCTAGAGGGCTAGCGGGGGGTCCGTTCTCCTACAATGAGCAGTTCTTC.

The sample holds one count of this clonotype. The CDR3 DNA is TGTGCCAGCAGCCAAGATCTAGGGAAAAAACTGTTTTTT. Translated: CASSQDLGKKLFF. The rearrangement uses TRBV14 and TRBJ1-4; the D is unclear. V shed 0 bases and J shed 9 bases, with 8 bases lying between them. The CDR3 is made up of 13 amino acids. Germline CDR1 is SGHDN and CDR2 is FVKESK.

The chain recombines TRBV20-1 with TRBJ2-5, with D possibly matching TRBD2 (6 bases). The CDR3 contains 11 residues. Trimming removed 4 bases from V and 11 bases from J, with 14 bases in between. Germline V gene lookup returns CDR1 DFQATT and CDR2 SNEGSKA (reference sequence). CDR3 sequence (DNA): TGCAGTGCTATAGCGGACAATGAGCAGTACTTC. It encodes CSAIADNEQYF.

Here the CDR3 DNA reads TGTGCCAGCAGTGAAGCTGGGCTAGCGGGTCTCCGGGATGAGCAGTACTTC. Its protein product is CASSEAGLAGLRDEQYF. The genes are TRBV2 and TRBJ2-7, with TRBD2 matching 8 bases. V gave up 0 bases and J gave up 7 bases; unmatched junction bases: 14. This CDR3 is built from 17 residues. The germline V gene has CDR1 SNHLY and CDR2 FYNNEI. Full variable domain (remainder filled in from reference TRBV2 and TRBJ2-7): EPEVTQTPSHQVTQMGQEVILRCVPISNHLYFYWYRQILGQKVEFLVSFYNNEISEKSEIFDDQFSVERPDGSNFTLKIRSTKLEDSAMYFCASSEAGLAGLRDEQYFGPGTRLTVT.

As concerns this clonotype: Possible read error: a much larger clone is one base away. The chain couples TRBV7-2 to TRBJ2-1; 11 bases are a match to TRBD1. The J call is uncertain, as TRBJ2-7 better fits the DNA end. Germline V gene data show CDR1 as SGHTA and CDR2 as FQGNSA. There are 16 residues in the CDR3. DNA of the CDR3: TGTGCCAGCAGTCTCCGGACAGGGGGCATCTACAATGAGCAGTACTTC. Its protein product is CASSLRTGGIYNEQYF.

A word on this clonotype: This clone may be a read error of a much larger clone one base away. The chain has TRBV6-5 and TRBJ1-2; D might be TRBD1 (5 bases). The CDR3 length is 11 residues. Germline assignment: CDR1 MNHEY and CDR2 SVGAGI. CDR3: CVSDGGNGYTF. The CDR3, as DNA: TGTGTCAGCGACGGGGGTAACGGCTACACCTTC.

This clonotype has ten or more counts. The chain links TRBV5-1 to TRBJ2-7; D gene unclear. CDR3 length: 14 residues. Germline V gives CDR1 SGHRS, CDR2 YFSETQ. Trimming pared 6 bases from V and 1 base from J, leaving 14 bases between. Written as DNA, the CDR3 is TGCGCCAGCAAGCGCAACACCGGGTCCTACGAGCAGTACTTC. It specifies CASKRNTGSYEQYF. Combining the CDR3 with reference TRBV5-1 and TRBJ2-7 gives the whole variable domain KAGVTQTPRYLIKTRGQQVTLSCSPISGHRSVSWYQQTPGQGLQFLFEYFSETQRNKGNFPGRFSGRQFSNSRSEMNVSTLELGDSALYLCASKRNTGSYEQYFGPGTRLTVT.

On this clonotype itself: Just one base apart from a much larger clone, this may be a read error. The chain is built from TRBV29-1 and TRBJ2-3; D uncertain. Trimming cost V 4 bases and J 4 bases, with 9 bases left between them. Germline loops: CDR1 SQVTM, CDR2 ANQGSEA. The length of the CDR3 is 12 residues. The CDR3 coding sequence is TGCAGCGTTGGCCTTGGAGCAGATACGCAGTATTTT. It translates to CSVGLGADTQYF.

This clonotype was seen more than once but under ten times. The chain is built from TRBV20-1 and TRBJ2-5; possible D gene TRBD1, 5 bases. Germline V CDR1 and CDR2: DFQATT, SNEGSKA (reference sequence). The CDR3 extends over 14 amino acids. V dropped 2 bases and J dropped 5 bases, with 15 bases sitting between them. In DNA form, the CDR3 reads TGCAGTGCTAGACGACTCGCCTCAGGGGAGACCCAGTACTTC. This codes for CSARRLASGETQYF.

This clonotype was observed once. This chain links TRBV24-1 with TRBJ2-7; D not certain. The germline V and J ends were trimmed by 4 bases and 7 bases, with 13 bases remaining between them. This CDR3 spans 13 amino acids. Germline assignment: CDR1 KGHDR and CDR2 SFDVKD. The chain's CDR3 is CATSDQFSREQYF. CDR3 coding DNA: TGTGCCACCAGTGACCAATTCAGTAGGGAGCAGTACTTC.

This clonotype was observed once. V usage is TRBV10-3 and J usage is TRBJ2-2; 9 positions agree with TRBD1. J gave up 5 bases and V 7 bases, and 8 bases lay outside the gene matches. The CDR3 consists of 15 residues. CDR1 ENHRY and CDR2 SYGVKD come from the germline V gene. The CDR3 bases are TGTGCCATCACGGACCGACAGGGGGGTACCGGGGAGCTGTTTTTT. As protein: CAITDRQGGTGELFF.

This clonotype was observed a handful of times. In DNA form, the CDR3 reads TGTGCCAGCAGTGAAGCTACGGGAGCATACTCCTACGAGCAGTACTTC. Translated: CASSEATGAYSYEQYF. This rearrangement joins TRBV6-1 to TRBJ2-4; tentatively, D is TRBD2 (6 bases). Gene TRBJ2-7 matches the end of the DNA better, so the J call may be wrong. The CDR3 spans 16 residues. From germline, CDR1 is MNHNS and CDR2 SASEGT.

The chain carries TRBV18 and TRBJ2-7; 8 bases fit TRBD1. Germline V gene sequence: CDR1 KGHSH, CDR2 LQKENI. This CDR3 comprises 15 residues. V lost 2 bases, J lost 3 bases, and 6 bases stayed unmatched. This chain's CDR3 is CASSPNGQGNYEQYF. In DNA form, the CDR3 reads TGTGCCAGCTCACCAAACGGACAGGGAAACTACGAGCAGTACTTC.